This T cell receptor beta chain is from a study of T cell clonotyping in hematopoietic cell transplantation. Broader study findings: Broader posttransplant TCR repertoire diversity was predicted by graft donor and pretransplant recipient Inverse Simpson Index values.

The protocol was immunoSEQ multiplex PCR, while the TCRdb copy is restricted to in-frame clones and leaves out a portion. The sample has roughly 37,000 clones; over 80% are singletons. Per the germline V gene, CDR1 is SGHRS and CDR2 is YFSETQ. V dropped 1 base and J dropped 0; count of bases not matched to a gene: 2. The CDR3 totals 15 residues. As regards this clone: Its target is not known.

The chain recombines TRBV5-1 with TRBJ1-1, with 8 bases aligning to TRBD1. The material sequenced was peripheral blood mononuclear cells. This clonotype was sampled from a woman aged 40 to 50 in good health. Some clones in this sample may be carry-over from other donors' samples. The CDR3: CASSLTGGLNTEAFF. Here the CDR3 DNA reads TGCGCCAGCAGCTTGACAGGGGGACTGAACACTGAAGCTTTCTTT.